What follows are 8 T cell receptor beta chains derived from one specimen sequenced in a study of CD8 T cells in ankylosing spondylitis. Their cognate antigens are unknown. Broader study findings: A motif of fewer than ten highly homologous TCR beta variants was seen as apparently characteristic of ankylosing spondylitis blood.

Using its own MiXCR run on the 5' RACE reads, TCRdb lists one record per CDR3 protein. This sample has a few hundred thousand distinct CDR3 sequences, with about 13% found just once. Sequencing was performed on blood, either unsorted or a sorted T cell fraction (not recorded which). Receptor source: a male donor with ankylosing spondylitis.

A few counts support this clonotype. The CDR3 DNA reads TGTGCCAGCACCCCGACAGGGAGAAATCAGCCCCAGCATTTT. Translating gives CASTPTGRNQPQHF. The chain has TRBV12-3 or TRBV12-4 and TRBJ1-5; 7 nucleotides agree with TRBD1. The CDR3 is 14 amino acids. V was clipped by 7 bases and J by 4 bases; unmatched bases: 7.

V usage is TRBV10-3 and J usage is TRBJ2-7; either TRBD1 or TRBD2 may fit D (5 bases each). V dropped 2 bases and J dropped 3 bases, with 14 bases sitting between them. CDR3 size: 15 residues. CDR1 ENHRY and CDR2 SYGVKD come from the germline V gene. CDR3 nucleotide sequence: TGTGCCATCAGTGAGGACAGTATGAGGGTCTACGAGCAGTACGTC. It specifies CAISEDSMRVYEQYV.

This rearrangement joins TRBV27 to TRBJ2-3; 7 nucleotides align to TRBD2. Germline CDR1 and CDR2: MNHEY and SMNVEV (reference sequence). This CDR3 region has 14 residues. V dropped 6 bases and J dropped 8; count of bases not matched to a gene: 11. CDR3 nucleotides: TGTGCCAGCAGCCCCGGGACTACCGGGGGTACGCAGTATTTT. Translation gives CASSPGTTGGTQYF.

This chain links TRBV20-1 with TRBJ2-7; perhaps D is TRBD1 or TRBD2 (6 bases each). The CDR3 runs 11 residues. Germline CDR1 is DFQATT and CDR2 is SNEGSKA (reference sequence). V shed 4 bases and J shed 4 bases, with 8 bases lying between them. The CDR3 nucleotides are TGCAGTGCTAAGGGGGGTTACGAGCAGTACTTC. This encodes CSAKGGYEQYF.

This clonotype was observed a few times. The chain carries TRBV10-3 and TRBJ2-5; perhaps TRBD2 as D (5 bases). V lost 4 bases and J lost 1, with 13 bases in between. Germline V CDR1 and CDR2: ENHRY, SYGVKD. The CDR3 is 15 residues long. Here the CDR3 reads CAISGGSSLQETQYF. The CDR3 DNA follows: TGTGCCATCAGTGGTGGGAGCTCCCTCCAAGAGACCCAGTACTTC.

There are many counts of this clonotype. The chain recombines TRBV24-1 with TRBJ2-1, with 15 bases identical to TRBD2. The germline CDR1 and CDR2 sequences are KGHDR and SFDVKD. The CDR3 spans 15 residues. V dropped 4 bases and J dropped 10; count of bases not matched to a gene: 4. CDR3 DNA: TGTGCCACCAGTGACACCGGGACTAGCGGGAGGGAGCAGTTCTTC. Translation: CATSDTGTSGREQFF.

This clonotype was counted at least ten times. The chain recombines TRBV5-1 with TRBJ1-1; D is unclear. The germline V gene encodes CDR1 SGHRS and CDR2 YFSETQ. The V and J ends lost 3 bases and 1 base respectively, with 7 bases between them. This CDR3 is built from 13 residues. Here the CDR3 DNA reads TGCGCCAGCAGCTGGGGTGAGAACACTGAAGCTTTCTTT. Translated, it gives CASSWGENTEAFF.

Many counts were recorded for this clonotype. The chain is built from TRBV7-2 and TRBJ1-5; D perhaps matches TRBD1 (5 bases). The V end was cut by 5 bases, the J end by 7 bases, with 12 bases between. The CDR3 totals 13 residues. The germline CDR1 and CDR2 sequences are SGHTA and FQGNSA. The CDR3, as DNA: TGTGCCAGCAGCCCGACTAACAGGCAGCCCCAGCATTTT. It yields the protein CASSPTNRQPQHF.